This is a list of T cell receptor beta chains from one sample in a study of cytomegalovirus exposure and HLA in healthy donors. Generated by immunoSEQ multiplex PCR, the TCRdb table keeps only in-frame clones and is missing some. The sample has 150,000 to 180,000 clones; around 80% are singletons. What was sequenced was PBMCs. The receptors stem from a woman between 40 and 55 years old in good health and CMV-seropositive. Both conserved end residues are part of each CDR3. A D gene is named only where the DNA matches it firmly. Expanded clones get a size class; other rows say once, few or many, or leave the size out.

NA,TRBJ1-6,NA,TRBV28,CASSLTEISPLHF,TGTGCCAGCAGTTTAACAGAAATCTCACCCCTCCACTTT
TRBD1,TRBJ2-7,NA,TRBV6-1,CASSGAGGFYEQYF,TGTGCCAGCAGTGGGGCAGGGGGCTTCTACGAGCAGTACTTC
NA,TRBJ1-5,few,TRBV6-6,CASSYVGSSNQPQHF,TGTGCCAGCAGTTACGTTGGGAGCAGCAATCAGCCCCAGCATTTT
NA,TRBJ1-1,NA,TRBV30,CAWSVAGGTEAFF,TGTGCCTGGAGTGTAGCCGGGGGCACTGAAGCTTTCTTT
TRBD1,TRBJ2-7,NA,TRBV2,CASRDRAFNNEQYF,TGTGCCAGCAGGGACAGGGCGTTTAACAACGAGCAGTACTTC
TRBD2,TRBJ2-1,NA,TRBV19,CASSIPGAGTSGRVGNEQFF,TGTGCCAGTAGTATACCGGGAGCCGGGACTAGCGGGAGAGTCGGCAATGAGCAGTTCTTC
NA,TRBJ2-7,NA,TRBV27,CASSLSRVSYEQYF,TGTGCCAGCAGTTTATCTCGAGTTTCCTACGAGCAGTACTTC
NA,TRBJ1-3,NA,TRBV16,CASSQAAAEFSGNTIYF,TGTGCCAGCAGCCAAGCCGCGGCGGAGTTCTCTGGAAACACCATATATTTT
NA,TRBJ1-1,NA,TRBV7-9,CASSSGGLTNTEAFF,TGTGCCAGCAGCTCAGGAGGACTTACGAACACTGAAGCTTTCTTT
NA,TRBJ1-4,NA,TRBV10-3,CAISEGANEKLFF,TGTGCCATCAGTGAAGGAGCTAATGAAAAACTGTTTTTT
TRBD1,TRBJ1-6,NA,TRBV6-5,CASRWTGGKSPLHF,TGTGCCAGCAGGTGGACAGGGGGCAAGTCACCCCTCCACTTT
TRBD2,TRBJ2-1,NA,TRBV29-1,CSVEGGVAGGLNEQFF,TGCAGCGTTGAAGGAGGTGTAGCGGGAGGTTTGAATGAGCAGTTCTTC
NA,TRBJ2-3,NA,TRBV9,CASSVTQVTDTQYF,TGTGCCAGCAGCGTTACGCAGGTCACAGATACGCAGTATTTT
NA,TRBJ1-2,NA,TRBV29-1,CSAQPGGGGYTF,TGCAGCGCCCAACCGGGGGGCGGTGGCTACACCTTC
NA,TRBJ2-7,NA,TRBV18,CASSAGDEQYF,TGTGCCAGCTCAGCAGGGGACGAGCAGTACTTC
NA,TRBJ2-7,NA,TRBV28,CASTPGTPFEQYF,TGTGCCAGTACCCCCGGGACTCCGTTCGAGCAGTACTTC
TRBD1,TRBJ2-7,NA,TRBV27,CASSPYRTGGYEQYF,TGTGCCAGCAGTCCCTATAGGACAGGGGGCTACGAGCAGTACTTC
TRBD2,TRBJ2-3,few,TRBV7-9,CAGRTSDTDTQYF,TGTGCCGGTAGGACTAGCGACACAGATACGCAGTATTTT
TRBD1,TRBJ1-2,NA,TRBV7-9,CASSPTGSHGYTF,TGTGCCAGCAGCCCGACAGGGAGTCATGGCTACACCTTC
NA,TRBJ1-2,NA,TRBV10-2,CASSAGEYGYTF,TGCGCCAGCAGTGCGGGGGAGTATGGCTACACCTTC
TRBD1,TRBJ1-2,NA,TRBV30,CAWAGTGVLINGYTF,TGTGCCTGGGCCGGGACAGGGGTCCTAATCAATGGCTACACCTTC
TRBD2,TRBJ2-3,NA,TRBV15,CATSRGRERTDTQYF,TGTGCCACCAGTCGAGGGCGGGAGCGCACAGATACGCAGTATTTT
NA,TRBJ2-5,once,TRBV5-1,CASSLTSGAETQYF,TGCGCCAGCAGCTTGACCAGTGGGGCGGAGACCCAGTACTTC
TRBD1,TRBJ2-2,NA,TRBV5-1,CASSPSTGDTGELFF,TGCGCCAGCAGCCCATCGACAGGGGACACCGGGGAGCTGTTTTTT
NA,TRBJ2-1,NA,TRBV11-2,CASGGGKYNEQFF,TGTGCCAGCGGAGGGGGCAAGTACAATGAGCAGTTCTTC
TRBD2,TRBJ2-7,few,TRBV6-5,CASSMTSGAYEQYF,TGTGCCAGCAGTATGACTAGCGGAGCCTACGAGCAGTACTTC
NA,TRBJ1-4,NA,TRBV6-5,CASSLSVSTNEKLFF,TGTGCCAGCAGTCTATCGGTTTCCACTAATGAAAAACTGTTTTTT
NA,TRBJ2-7,NA,TRBV10-1,CASMGGTGTYEQYF,TGCGCCAGCATGGGGGGAACGGGCACCTACGAGCAGTACTTC
NA,TRBJ1-3,NA,TRBV5-6,CASSLKQFGNTIYF,TGTGCCAGCAGCTTAAAACAGTTTGGAAACACCATATATTTT
TRBD2,TRBJ2-7,NA,TRBV13,CASSRTSGSAGYYEQYF,TGTGCCAGCAGCAGGACTAGCGGGAGCGCTGGCTACTACGAGCAGTACTTC
NA,TRBJ2-7,once,TRBV12-5,CASGLDRGEQYF,TGTGCTAGTGGTTTGGACCGCGGCGAGCAGTACTTC
NA,TRBJ2-5,NA,TRBV29-1,CSGTVTQETQYF,TGCAGCGGGACAGTTACCCAAGAGACCCAGTACTTC
TRBD2,TRBJ2-1,NA,TRBV7-3,CASSLTSGIGSEQFF,TGTGCCAGCAGCTTGACTAGCGGGATAGGTAGTGAGCAGTTCTTC
NA,TRBJ1-2,NA,TRBV15,CATSSGGGRPYGYTF,TGTGCCACCAGCAGTGGGGGGGGGAGGCCCTATGGCTACACCTTC
NA,TRBJ1-4,NA,TRBV5-1,CASSLGGGQNEKLFF,TGCGCCAGCAGCTTGGGCGGGGGGCAGAATGAAAAACTGTTTTTT
NA,TRBJ1-1,NA,TRBV19,CASSIGGWNTEAFF,TGTGCCAGTAGTATCGGGGGGTGGAACACTGAAGCTTTCTTT
TRBD1,TRBJ2-5,NA,TRBV19,CASTARRQGEQTQYF,TGTGCCAGTACCGCCCGGAGACAGGGGGAACAGACCCAGTACTTC
NA,TRBJ2-1,NA,TRBV5-1,CASSTGPHDNEQFF,TGCGCCAGCAGCACAGGACCACACGACAATGAGCAGTTCTTC
NA,TRBJ2-5,NA,TRBV7-2,CASSLTPTGETQYF,TGTGCCAGCAGCTTAACCCCAACGGGGGAGACCCAGTACTTC
NA,TRBJ2-1,NA,TRBV11-2,CASSLEAAYNEQFF,TGTGCCAGCAGCTTAGAGGCGGCGTACAATGAGCAGTTCTTC
TRBD2,TRBJ2-1,NA,TRBV7-9,CASSLGLAGGEVLDEQFF,TGTGCCAGCAGCTTGGGACTAGCGGGAGGGGAGGTTCTGGATGAGCAGTTCTTC
TRBD1,TRBJ2-3,NA,TRBV7-8,CASSFGQGRTDTQYF,TGTGCCAGCAGCTTTGGACAGGGGCGGACAGATACGCAGTATTTT
NA,TRBJ2-2,NA,TRBV5-1,CASSPGGSTGELFF,TGCGCCAGCAGCCCTGGGGGGAGCACCGGGGAGCTGTTTTTT
NA,TRBJ2-3,NA,TRBV2,CASTGDTLTDTQYF,TGTGCCAGCACCGGGGACACACTCACAGATACGCAGTATTTT
NA,TRBJ2-1,NA,TRBV11-3,CASSYRVFNEQFF,TGTGCCAGCAGCTACCGGGTATTCAATGAGCAGTTCTTC
TRBD2,TRBJ2-2,once,TRBV5-6,CASSISGRTSTGELFF,TGTGCCAGCAGCATTAGCGGGAGGACGAGCACCGGGGAGCTGTTTTTT